This TCR beta chain was identified in a study of shared clonotypes between healthy human individuals. Assay: immunoSEQ multiplex PCR; the TCRdb copy retains only in-frame clones and omits some. The sample consists of 2 million to 3 million clones, over 85% of them appearing once. The germline V gene has CDR1 GTSNPN and CDR2 SVGIG (reference sequence). The CDR3 has 16 residues. The trim removed 2 bases at V and 3 bases at J, leaving 11 bases unmatched. This chain joins TRBV30 and TRBJ2-7, with 9 nucleotides matching TRBD1. Sequenced material: naive CD4+ T cells from PBMCs. Subset in this sample: CD45RA+ positively selected. This receptor was identified in a man between 18 and 35 years old in good health. Some clones in this sample may be carry-over from other donors' samples. The CDR3 is CAWSSSGTGRYYEQYF. CDR3 in DNA: TGTGCCTGGAGTTCGTCTGGGACAGGGAGATACTACGAGCAGTACTTC.